Listed below are T cell receptor beta chains from one sample, sequenced in a study of blood T cell repertoires in COVID-19. Sequencing was performed with immunoSEQ multiplex PCR; in TCRdb, only in-frame clones are kept and a portion is missing. Among some 180,000 clones listed, 85% to 90% were seen once. The sequenced sample was peripheral blood. The receptor set was obtained from a man in his forties or fifties with active or convalescent COVID-19. CDR3s include the opening cysteine and the closing phenylalanine or tryptophan. D genes are given only for firm matches. The listing skips clone size in some rows; elsewhere it reads once, few, many or a size class.

abundance,d_gene,j_gene,v_gene,CDR3nt,CDR3aa
-,TRBD1,TRBJ2-1,TRBV7-2,TGTGCCAGCAGCCCGGACAGGATCGGTGAGCAGTTCTTC,CASSPDRIGEQFF
-,TRBD2,TRBJ2-3,TRBV29-1,TGCAGCGTTCAAAAACCGGGACTAGCTCCAGATACGCAGTATTTT,CSVQKPGLAPDTQYF
-,TRBD2,TRBJ2-7,TRBV4-2,TGTGCCAGCAAACCATCCGGGGCGGGAGTGTACGAGCAGTACTTC,CASKPSGAGVYEQYF
-,-,TRBJ2-7,TRBV27,TGTGCCAGCAGTTTATTTACAGGGTCTCCCTACGAGCAGTACTTC,CASSLFTGSPYEQYF
once,-,TRBJ2-3,TRBV5-6,TGTGCCAGCAGCCGCACCGCTAAGGATACGCAGTATTTT,CASSRTAKDTQYF
-,-,TRBJ2-1,TRBV4-2,TGTGCCAGCAGCCCCTCAACGACAGCCAACGGCAATGAGCAGTTCTTC,CASSPSTTANGNEQFF
-,-,TRBJ1-5,TRBV5-8,TGTGCCAGCAGCTTCAGGGGCGCGGTCAATCAGCCCCAGCATTTT,CASSFRGAVNQPQHF
-,-,TRBJ1-2,TRBV19,TGTGCCAGTAGTATACACGGCAGGGCGGTCTATGGCTACACCTTC,CASSIHGRAVYGYTF
-,-,TRBJ1-3,TRBV11-2,TGTGCCAGCAGCTTAGACTCAGGGGTGTCTGGAAACACCATATATTTT,CASSLDSGVSGNTIYF
-,-,TRBJ2-7,TRBV2,TGTGCCAGCACCACCGGGATCTACGAGCAGTACTTC,CASTTGIYEQYF
few,TRBD2,TRBJ2-2,TRBV12-5,TGTGCTAGTGGTCCCCGACTAGCCGACACCGGGGAGCTGTTTTTT,CASGPRLADTGELFF
-,-,TRBJ1-2,TRBV12-5,TGTGCTAGTGGTTTGGGGGCGGGTGGGCTACACACCTTC,CASGLGAGGLHTF
-,-,TRBJ1-1,TRBV4-1,TGCGCCAGCAGCCAAGATTACGAAACTTATTTGAGGACTGAAGCTTTCTTT,CASSQDYETYLRTEAFF
-,-,TRBJ2-5,TRBV3-1/TRBV3-2,TGTGCCGTTCAACCCACCCCTGACGGGGGTGAGACCCAGTACTTC,CAVQPTPDGGETQYF
-,TRBD1,TRBJ2-3,TRBV19,TGTGCCAGTAGTATAGTAGGGACAGGACGCACAGATACGCAGTATTTT,CASSIVGTGRTDTQYF
-,-,TRBJ2-1,TRBV24-1,TGTGCCACCAGTACCGAGAATGAGCAGTTCTTC,CATSTENEQFF
-,-,TRBJ1-1,TRBV27,TGTGCCAGCAGTGCACAGGGTTGGGGCACTGAAGCTTTCTTT,CASSAQGWGTEAFF
-,-,TRBJ1-2,TRBV7-2,TGTGCCAGCAGCTCATATCAGGGCGGATCTGGCTACACCTTC,CASSSYQGGSGYTF
-,TRBD1,TRBJ1-6,TRBV28,TGTGCCAGCAGTTGGGACAGGGTGGGTAATTCACCCCTCCACTTT,CASSWDRVGNSPLHF
-,TRBD1,TRBJ1-4,TRBV28,TGTGCCAGCGTAGGGACAGAATTTTATTATGAAAAACTGTTTTTT,CASVGTEFYYEKLFF
-,-,TRBJ1-6,TRBV4-2,TGTGCCAGCAGCCAAGATCTTCCGACAGGCGAGGTGGCCCTCCACTTT,CASSQDLPTGEVALHF
-,TRBD2,TRBJ2-2,TRBV9,TGTGCCAGCACGAGGCGGGAGACCGGGGAGCTGTTTTTT,CASTRRETGELFF
few,-,TRBJ2-2,TRBV6-5,TGTGCCAGCAGCCCCACGAGGGAGAACGGGGAGCTGTTTTTT,CASSPTRENGELFF
-,TRBD2,TRBJ2-7,TRBV7-9,TGTGCCAGCAGCTTAGCGCGAGGACTAGCGGGAGACAACGAGCAGTACTTC,CASSLARGLAGDNEQYF
-,TRBD1,TRBJ1-6,TRBV6-5,TGTGCCAGCAGCTTGACAGGGGAGGGGAATTCACCCCTCCACTTT,CASSLTGEGNSPLHF
-,-,TRBJ1-6,TRBV6-6,TGTGCCAGCAGTTCCACAGACAGGTCACCCCTCCACTTT,CASSSTDRSPLHF
-,-,TRBJ1-6,TRBV5-5,TGTGCCAGCAGCTTGCGGCCGGTGAAGGGCGGGGAACATTCACCCCTCCACTTT,CASSLRPVKGGEHSPLHF
-,TRBD1,TRBJ2-7,TRBV7-9,TGTGCCATCCCCGGACAGGGCGGGTACGAGCAGTACTTC,CAIPGQGGYEQYF
-,-,TRBJ2-3,TRBV3-1/TRBV3-2,TGTGCCAGCAGCCAATACCCCTTCCACTCCTACGGTACGCAGTATTTT,CASSQYPFHSYGTQYF
-,TRBD1,TRBJ1-1,TRBV7-6,TGTGCCAGCAGCTATTCACCCGGACAGGAGAACACTGAAGCTTTCTTT,CASSYSPGQENTEAFF
-,-,TRBJ2-4,TRBV2,TGTGCCAGCAGTGAAGAGGGTCAGGGGCTGAAAAACATTCAGTACTTC,CASSEEGQGLKNIQYF
-,TRBD2,TRBJ2-7,TRBV19,TGTGCCAGTAGTAGTAGCGGGTCTGAGCAGTACTTC,CASSSSGSEQYF
-,-,TRBJ2-6,TRBV6-5,TGTGCCAGCAGTATCCACACCTCTGGGGCCAACGTCCTGACTTTC,CASSIHTSGANVLTF
-,-,TRBJ1-5,TRBV28,TGTGCCAGCAGCTTGAGCGGCGGAGGATCCTATAGCAATCAGCCCCAGCATTTT,CASSLSGGGSYSNQPQHF
few,-,TRBJ2-7,TRBV29-1,TGCAGCGTTGATACGCCCCGGGGGATCGGGGCCTACGAGCAGTACTTC,CSVDTPRGIGAYEQYF
-,-,TRBJ2-5,TRBV6-1,TGTGCCAGCAGTGAAGTGCGGGGCTCCCAAGAGACCCAGTACTTC,CASSEVRGSQETQYF
-,TRBD1,TRBJ2-7,TRBV28,TGTGCCAGCAGCCGCACAGGGACAGGAGCCTACGAGCAGTACTTC,CASSRTGTGAYEQYF
-,-,TRBJ1-5,TRBV15,TGTGCCACCAGCAGGCAGAGCAATCAGCCCCAGCATTTT,CATSRQSNQPQHF
-,TRBD1,TRBJ1-1,TRBV7-8,TGTGCCAGCAGCTGGGACAGGGTCACTGAAGCTTTCTTT,CASSWDRVTEAFF
-,-,TRBJ2-1,TRBV11-2,TGTGCCAGCAGCTTAATAGCTAGTTCCTACAATGAGCAGTTCTTC,CASSLIASSYNEQFF
-,-,TRBJ2-1,TRBV9,TGTGCCAGCTCTTCAACAGGAGTGAATTACAATGAGCAGTTCTTC,CASSSTGVNYNEQFF
few,-,TRBJ2-7,TRBV7-2,TGTGCCAGCAGCTTTGCAGGGGATGTTTACGAGCAGTACTTC,CASSFAGDVYEQYF
-,-,TRBJ1-5,TRBV2,TGTGCCAGCAGTCAGGACTCGAATCAGCCCCAGCATTTT,CASSQDSNQPQHF
-,TRBD1,TRBJ2-2,TRBV29-1,TGCAGCGTTTGTACAGGGGGCAACGGGGAGCTGTTTTTT,CSVCTGGNGELFF
-,-,TRBJ1-6,TRBV6-2/TRBV6-3,TGTGCCAGCAGTTACCGGTTCCCCAGGGGCCTGGGACCCCTCCACTTT,CASSYRFPRGLGPLHF